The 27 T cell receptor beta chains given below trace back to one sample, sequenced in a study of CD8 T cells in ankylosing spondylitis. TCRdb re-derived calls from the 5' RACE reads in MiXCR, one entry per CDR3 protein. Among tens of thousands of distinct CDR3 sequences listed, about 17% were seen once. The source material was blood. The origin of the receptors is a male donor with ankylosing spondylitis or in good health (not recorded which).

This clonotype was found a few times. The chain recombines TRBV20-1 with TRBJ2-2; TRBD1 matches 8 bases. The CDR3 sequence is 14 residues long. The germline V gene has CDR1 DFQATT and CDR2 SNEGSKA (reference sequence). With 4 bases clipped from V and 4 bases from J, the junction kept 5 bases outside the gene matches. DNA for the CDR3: TGCAGTGCTAAAGACAGGGGTAGCACCGGGGAGCTGTTTTTT. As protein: CSAKDRGSTGELFF.

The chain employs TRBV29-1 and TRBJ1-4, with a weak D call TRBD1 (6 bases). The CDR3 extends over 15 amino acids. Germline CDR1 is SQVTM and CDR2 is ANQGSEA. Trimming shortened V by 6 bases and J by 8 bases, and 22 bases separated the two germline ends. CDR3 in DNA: TGCAGCGTCGGCCTCAGGGGAGCCAAGGGGGAAAAACTGTTTTTT. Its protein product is CSVGLRGAKGEKLFF. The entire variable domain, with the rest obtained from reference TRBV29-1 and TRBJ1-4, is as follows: SAVISQKPSRDICQRGTSLTIQCQVDSQVTMMFWYRQQPGQSLTLIATANQGSEATYESGFVIDKFPISRPNLTFSTLTVSNMSPEDSSIYLCSVGLRGAKGEKLFFGSGTQLSVL.

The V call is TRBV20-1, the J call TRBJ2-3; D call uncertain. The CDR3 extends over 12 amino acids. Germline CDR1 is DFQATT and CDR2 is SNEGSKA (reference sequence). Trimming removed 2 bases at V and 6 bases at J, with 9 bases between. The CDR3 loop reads CSARPQADTQYF. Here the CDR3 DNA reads TGCAGTGCTAGACCCCAGGCTGATACGCAGTATTTT.

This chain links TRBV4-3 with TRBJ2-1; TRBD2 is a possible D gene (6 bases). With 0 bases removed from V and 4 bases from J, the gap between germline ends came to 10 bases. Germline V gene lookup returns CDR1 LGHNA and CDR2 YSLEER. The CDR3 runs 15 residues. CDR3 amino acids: CASSQDAGSYNEQFF. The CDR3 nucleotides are TGCGCCAGCAGCCAAGATGCGGGATCTTACAATGAGCAGTTCTTC.

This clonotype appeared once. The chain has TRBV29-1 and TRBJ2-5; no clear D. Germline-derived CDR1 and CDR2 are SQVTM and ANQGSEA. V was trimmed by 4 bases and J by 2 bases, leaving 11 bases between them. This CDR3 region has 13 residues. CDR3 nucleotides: TGCAGCGTTGCCCAGAAACTTCAAGAGACCCAGTACTTC. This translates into CSVAQKLQETQYF.

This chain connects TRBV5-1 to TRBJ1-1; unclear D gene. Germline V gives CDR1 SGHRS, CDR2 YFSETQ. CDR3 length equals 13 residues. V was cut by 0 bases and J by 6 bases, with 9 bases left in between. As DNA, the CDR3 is TGCGCCAGCAGCTTGGCGGGTCGTTCTGAAGCTTTCTTT. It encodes CASSLAGRSEAFF.

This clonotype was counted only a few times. CDR3 loop: CASTRDSNTGELFF. CDR3 DNA sequence: TGTGCCAGCACCCGGGACTCAAACACCGGGGAGCTGTTTTTT. The chain employs TRBV7-3 and TRBJ2-2; TRBD2 might be the D (6 bases). The V end was cut by 7 bases, the J end by 2 bases, with 11 bases between. This CDR3 has 14 residues. Per germline, CDR1 SGHTA and CDR2 FQGTGA.

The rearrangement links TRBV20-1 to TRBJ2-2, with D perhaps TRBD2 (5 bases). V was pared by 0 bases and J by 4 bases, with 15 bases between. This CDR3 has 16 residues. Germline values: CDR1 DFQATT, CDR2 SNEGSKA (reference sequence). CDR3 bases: TGCAGTGCTAGAGATAAGGGAGAGGGAGTCACCGGGGAGCTGTTTTTT. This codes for CSARDKGEGVTGELFF.

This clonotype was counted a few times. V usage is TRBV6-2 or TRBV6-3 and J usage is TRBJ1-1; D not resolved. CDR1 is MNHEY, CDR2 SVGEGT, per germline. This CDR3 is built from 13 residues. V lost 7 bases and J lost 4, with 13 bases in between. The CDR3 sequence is CASKRDGSTEAFF. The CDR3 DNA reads TGTGCCAGCAAAAGGGATGGGAGCACTGAAGCTTTCTTT.

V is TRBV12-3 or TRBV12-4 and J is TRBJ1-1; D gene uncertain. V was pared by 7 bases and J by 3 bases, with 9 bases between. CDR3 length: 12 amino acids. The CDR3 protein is CASKKRDTEAFF. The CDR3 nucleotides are TGTGCCAGCAAAAAACGGGACACTGAAGCTTTCTTT.

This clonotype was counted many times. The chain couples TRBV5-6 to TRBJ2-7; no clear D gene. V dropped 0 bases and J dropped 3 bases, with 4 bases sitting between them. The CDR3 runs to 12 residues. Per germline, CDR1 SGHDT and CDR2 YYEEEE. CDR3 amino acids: CASSLGHYEQYF. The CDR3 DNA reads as TGTGCCAGCAGCTTGGGACACTACGAGCAGTACTTC.

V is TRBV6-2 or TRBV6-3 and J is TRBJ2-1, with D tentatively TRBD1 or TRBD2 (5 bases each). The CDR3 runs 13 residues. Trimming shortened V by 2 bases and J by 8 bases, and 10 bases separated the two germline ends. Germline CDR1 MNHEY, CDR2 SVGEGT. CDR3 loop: CASSYRWGHEQFF. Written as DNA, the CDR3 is TGTGCCAGCAGTTACCGGTGGGGACATGAGCAGTTCTTC.

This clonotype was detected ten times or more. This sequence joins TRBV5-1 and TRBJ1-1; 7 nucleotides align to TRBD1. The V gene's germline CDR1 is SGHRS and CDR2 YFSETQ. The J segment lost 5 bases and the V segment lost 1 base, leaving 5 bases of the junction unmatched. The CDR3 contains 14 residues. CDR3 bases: TGCGCCAGCAGCTTGACCGCCAGGGGGACTGAAGCTTTCTTT. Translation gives CASSLTARGTEAFF. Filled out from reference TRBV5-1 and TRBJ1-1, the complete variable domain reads KAGVTQTPRYLIKTRGQQVTLSCSPISGHRSVSWYQQTPGQGLQFLFEYFSETQRNKGNFPGRFSGRQFSNSRSEMNVSTLELGDSALYLCASSLTARGTEAFFGQGTRLTVV.

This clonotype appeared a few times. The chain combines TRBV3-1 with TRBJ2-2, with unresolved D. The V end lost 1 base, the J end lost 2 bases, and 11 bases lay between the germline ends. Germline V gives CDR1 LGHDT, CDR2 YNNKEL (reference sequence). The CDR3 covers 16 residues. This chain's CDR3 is CASSQVGLRNTGELFF. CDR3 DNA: TGTGCCAGCAGCCAAGTTGGCTTACGAAACACCGGGGAGCTGTTTTTT.

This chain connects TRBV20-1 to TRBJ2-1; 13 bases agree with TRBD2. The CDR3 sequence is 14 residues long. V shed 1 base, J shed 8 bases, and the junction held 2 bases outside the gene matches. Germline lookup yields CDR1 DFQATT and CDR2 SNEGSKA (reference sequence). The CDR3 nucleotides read TGCAGTGCTAGAGGGACTAGCGGGAGAGATGAGCAGTTCTTC. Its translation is CSARGTSGRDEQFF.

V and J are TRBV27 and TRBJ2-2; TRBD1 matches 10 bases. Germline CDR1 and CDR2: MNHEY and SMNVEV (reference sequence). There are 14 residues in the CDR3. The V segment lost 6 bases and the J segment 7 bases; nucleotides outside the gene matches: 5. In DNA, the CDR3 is TGTGCCAGCAGCGCGGGACAGGGGAACGGGGAGCTGTTTTTT. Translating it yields CASSAGQGNGELFF.

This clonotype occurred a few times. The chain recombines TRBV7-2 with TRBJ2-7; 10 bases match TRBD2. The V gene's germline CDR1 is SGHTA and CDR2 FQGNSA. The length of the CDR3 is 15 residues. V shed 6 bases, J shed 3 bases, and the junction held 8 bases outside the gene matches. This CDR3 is CASRLSGRGSYEQYF. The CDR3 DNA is TGTGCCAGCAGACTGAGCGGGAGGGGAAGCTACGAGCAGTACTTC. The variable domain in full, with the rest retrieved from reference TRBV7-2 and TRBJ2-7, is GAGVSQSPSNKVTEKGKDVELRCDPISGHTALYWYRQSLGQGLEFLIYFQGNSAPDKSGLPSDRFSAERTGGSVSTLTIQRTQQEDSAVYLCASRLSGRGSYEQYFGPGTRLTVT.

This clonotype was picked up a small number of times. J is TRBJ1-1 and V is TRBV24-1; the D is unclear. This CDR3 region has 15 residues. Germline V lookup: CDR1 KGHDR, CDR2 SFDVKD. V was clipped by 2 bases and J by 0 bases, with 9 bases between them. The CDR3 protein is CATSDSRKLNTEAFF. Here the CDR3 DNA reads TGTGCCACCAGTGATTCAAGAAAATTGAACACTGAAGCTTTCTTT.

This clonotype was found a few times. CDR3 nucleotide sequence: TGCAGTGCTAGAGAAATTGGGACTAGGCAATACAATGAGCAGTTCTTC. This sequence encodes CSAREIGTRQYNEQFF. The genes are TRBV20-1 and TRBJ2-1; TRBD2 matches at 8 bases. The CDR3 totals 16 residues. The V and J ends lost 0 bases and 4 bases, in that order; junction bases with no gene match: 8. Germline V lookup: CDR1 DFQATT, CDR2 SNEGSKA (reference sequence).

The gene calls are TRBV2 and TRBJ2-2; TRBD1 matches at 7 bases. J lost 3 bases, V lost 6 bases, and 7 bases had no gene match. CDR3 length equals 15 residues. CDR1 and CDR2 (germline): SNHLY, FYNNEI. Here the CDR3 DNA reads TGTGCCAGCAGCCGTGACAGGGCTCACACCGGGGAGCTGTTTTTT. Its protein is CASSRDRAHTGELFF.

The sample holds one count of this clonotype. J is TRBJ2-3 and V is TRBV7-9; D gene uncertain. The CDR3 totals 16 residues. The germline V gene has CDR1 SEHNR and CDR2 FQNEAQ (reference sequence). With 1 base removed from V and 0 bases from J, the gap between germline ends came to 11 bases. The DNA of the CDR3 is TGTGCCAGCAGCTTAGATTGGTCGGCAAGCACAGATACGCAGTATTTT. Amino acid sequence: CASSLDWSASTDTQYF.

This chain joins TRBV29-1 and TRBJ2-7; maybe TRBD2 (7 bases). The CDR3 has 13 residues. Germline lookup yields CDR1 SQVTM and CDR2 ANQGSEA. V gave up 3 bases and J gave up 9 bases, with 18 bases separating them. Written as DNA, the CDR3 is TGCAGCGTTGACGGGGGGCGTATTGGTGGGCAGTACTTC. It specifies CSVDGGRIGGQYF.

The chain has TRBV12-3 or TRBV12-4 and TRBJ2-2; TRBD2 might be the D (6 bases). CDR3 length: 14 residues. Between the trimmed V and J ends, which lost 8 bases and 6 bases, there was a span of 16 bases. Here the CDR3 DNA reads TGTGCCAGCGGCAAGATGGGGGGTGCCGGGGAGCTGTTTTTT. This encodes CASGKMGGAGELFF.

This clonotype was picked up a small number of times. CDR3 bases: TGTGCCAGCAGCTTATATGGGGGGGCCAAAAACATTCAGTACTTC. It translates to CASSLYGGAKNIQYF. The chain carries TRBV11-2 and TRBJ2-4, with D tentatively TRBD2 (6 bases). Germline loops: CDR1 SGHAT, CDR2 FQNNGV. Trimming cost V 2 bases and J 1 base, with 9 bases left between them. This CDR3 is built from 15 residues. Combining the CDR3 with reference TRBV11-2 and TRBJ2-4 gives the whole variable domain EAGVAQSPRYKIIEKRQSVAFWCNPISGHATLYWYQQILGQGPKLLIQFQNNGVVDDSQLPKDRFSAERLKGVDSTLKIQPAKLEDSAVYLCASSLYGGAKNIQYFGAGTRLSVL.

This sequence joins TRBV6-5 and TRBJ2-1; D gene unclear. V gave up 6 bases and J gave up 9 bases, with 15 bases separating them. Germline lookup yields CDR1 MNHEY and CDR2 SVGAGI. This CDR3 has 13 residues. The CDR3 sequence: CASSLGPISEQFF. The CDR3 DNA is TGTGCCAGCAGCCTCGGACCTATTAGTGAGCAGTTCTTC.

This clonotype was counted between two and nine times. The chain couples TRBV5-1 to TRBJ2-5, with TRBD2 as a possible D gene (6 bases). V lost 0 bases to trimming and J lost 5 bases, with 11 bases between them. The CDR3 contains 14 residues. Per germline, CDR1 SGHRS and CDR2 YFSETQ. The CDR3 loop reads CASSLAGLIETQYF. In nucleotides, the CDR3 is TGCGCCAGCAGCTTGGCCGGACTAATTGAGACCCAGTACTTC.

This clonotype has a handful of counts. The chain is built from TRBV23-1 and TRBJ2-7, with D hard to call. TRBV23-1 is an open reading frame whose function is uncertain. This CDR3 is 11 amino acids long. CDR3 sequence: CAPNMNYEQYV. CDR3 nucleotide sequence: TGCGCGCCAAACATGAACTACGAGCAGTACGTC.